Below are 20 T cell receptor beta chains sequenced from a single sample in a study of blood T cell repertoires in COVID-19. Here immunoSEQ multiplex PCR was the method, and the copy in TCRdb shows in-frame clones only, minus some. The data contain some 150,000 clones, more than 75% of them singletons. Sequencing used peripheral blood. These receptor sequences come from a man between 60 and 75 years old with active or convalescent COVID-19.

The genes are TRBV29-1 and TRBJ2-5; no reliable D call. Germline CDR1 and CDR2: SQVTM and ANQGSEA. The CDR3 loop spans 13 amino acids. V dropped 4 bases and J dropped 0 bases, with 9 bases sitting between them. This CDR3 reads CSVATPYQETQYF. The CDR3 bases are TGCAGCGTTGCGACTCCGTACCAAGAGACCCAGTACTTC.

In nucleotides, the CDR3 is TGTGCCAGCAATATCGCGGGGCAAAGCAAATATGATGGCTACACCTTC. Translating it yields CASNIAGQSKYDGYTF. J is TRBJ1-2 and V is TRBV28; D possibly corresponds to TRBD1 (5 bases). The V gene lost 7 bases and the J gene lost 6 bases, with 24 bases spanning the gap. The CDR3 is 16 residues long. Germline CDR1 and CDR2: MDHEN and SYDVKM.

The chain uses TRBV7-9 and TRBJ2-1, with D possibly matching TRBD2 (7 bases). There are 16 residues in the CDR3. V lost 5 bases, J lost 0 bases, and 14 bases lay in between. CDR1 and CDR2 (germline): SEHNR, FQNEAQ (reference sequence). CDR3 in amino acids: CASSPGGGASYNEQFF. The CDR3 coding sequence is TGTGCCAGCAGCCCGGGTGGGGGGGCCTCCTACAATGAGCAGTTCTTC.

The chain is built from TRBV30 and TRBJ1-1; D not resolved. The CDR3 is 15 residues long. Germline V CDR1 and CDR2: GTSNPN, SVGIG (reference sequence). V was clipped by 0 bases and J by 10 bases, with 21 bases between them. CDR3 region: CAWSVVPDLGSAAFF. Here the CDR3 DNA reads TGTGCCTGGAGTGTAGTCCCGGACCTAGGGAGCGCAGCTTTCTTT.

This clone came up a few times. This sequence joins TRBV7-2 and TRBJ2-7, with TRBD1 identical over 10 bases. The CDR3 is 16 residues long. Germline V gene data show CDR1 as SGHTA and CDR2 as FQGNSA. The V gene end was trimmed by 5 bases and the J gene end by 2 bases; junction bases not matched to a gene: 9. The CDR3 reads CASSPGQGRLTYEQYF. DNA of the CDR3: TGTGCCAGCAGCCCGGGACAGGGGCGACTGACCTACGAGCAGTACTTC.

The rearrangement links TRBV6-2 or TRBV6-3 to TRBJ2-4, with D possibly matching TRBD2 (6 bases). The V end lost 6 bases, the J end lost 1 base, and 19 bases lay between the germline ends. This CDR3 is built from 17 residues. Germline CDR1 MNHEY, CDR2 SVGEGT. CDR3 nucleotides: TGTGCCAGCAGCTCTAAAGGAGGGGTTTGGGCCAAAAACATTCAGTACTTC. The encoded protein is CASSSKGGVWAKNIQYF.

This clone appeared once. V is TRBV7-6 and J is TRBJ1-5; D is perhaps TRBD1 (5 bases). V was cut by 0 bases and J by 4 bases, with 16 bases left in between. Germline-derived CDR1 and CDR2 are SGHVS and FNYEAQ. This CDR3 has 17 residues. The CDR3 DNA reads TGTGCCAGCAGCTTAGCGACCCGGGGGGTTCGGAATCAGCCCCAGCATTTT. It specifies CASSLATRGVRNQPQHF.

The chain employs TRBV28 and TRBJ1-5, with a weak D call TRBD1 (5 bases). The CDR3 totals 16 residues. The ends were cut back, 6 bases at V and 2 bases at J, with 17 bases in the middle. Germline assignment: CDR1 MDHEN and CDR2 SYDVKM. This chain's CDR3 is CASSNFQGLGNQPQHF. CDR3 DNA sequence: TGTGCCAGCAGCAACTTCCAGGGTTTGGGCAATCAGCCCCAGCATTTT.

The chain carries TRBV29-1 and TRBJ2-7; 7 bases are shared with TRBD2. V was clipped by 6 bases and J by 0 bases; unmatched bases: 2. Germline-derived CDR1 and CDR2 are SQVTM and ANQGSEA. CDR3 length equals 12 residues. CDR3 in amino acids: CSVGLTSYEQYF. DNA for the CDR3: TGCAGCGTGGGACTAACCTCCTACGAGCAGTACTTC.

The rearrangement links TRBV28 to TRBJ1-6, with D perhaps matching TRBD1 (6 bases). V was pared by 5 bases and J by 6 bases, with 17 bases between. The CDR3 covers 16 residues. CDR1 MDHEN and CDR2 SYDVKM come from the germline V gene. DNA for the CDR3: TGTGCCAGCAGTCCCGGGGGCGGGGGCATTAATTCACCCCTCCACTTT. Translated, it gives CASSPGGGGINSPLHF.

The chain has TRBV5-8 and TRBJ2-3; possibly TRBD2 for D (6 bases). The germline gives CDR1 SGHTS, CDR2 YDEGEE. V lost 0 bases, J lost 7 bases, and 12 bases lay in between. This CDR3 is 14 amino acids long. CDR3 sequence: CASSLGSGRYTQYF. The CDR3 coding sequence is TGTGCCAGCAGCTTGGGTAGCGGTCGGTATACGCAGTATTTT.

This chain links TRBV6-5 with TRBJ2-1, with 8 bases aligning to TRBD1. V trimming: 9 bases; J trimming: 5 bases; junction bases outside the gene matches: 12. The CDR3 totals 15 residues. Germline V gene lookup returns CDR1 MNHEY and CDR2 SVGAGI. The CDR3 sequence is CASKLTGAFDNEQFF. The DNA for the CDR3 is TGTGCCAGTAAACTGACAGGGGCGTTTGACAATGAGCAGTTCTTC.

DNA of the CDR3: TGTGCCAGCAGTACCCCTGGACAGGGTGGTGGAGAGACCCAGTACTTC. Translated, it gives CASSTPGQGGGETQYF. V is TRBV28 and J is TRBJ2-5, with 8 nucleotides matching TRBD1. The germline V gene has CDR1 MDHEN and CDR2 SYDVKM. CDR3 length: 16 residues. V gave up 5 bases and J gave up 4 bases; unmatched junction bases: 12.

The chain combines TRBV7-3 with TRBJ2-1; TRBD1 is a possible D gene (6 bases). V lost 4 bases to trimming and J lost 2 bases, with 12 bases between them. Germline-derived CDR1 and CDR2 are SGHTA and FQGTGA. There are 15 residues in the CDR3. In DNA, the CDR3 is TGTGCCAGCAGCTCCAGACAGGCCGCCTACAATGAGCAGTTCTTC. This codes for CASSSRQAAYNEQFF.

The V call is TRBV7-2, the J call TRBJ2-3; 9 bases agree with TRBD1. Losses at the gene ends were 9 bases for V and 1 base for J; bases not matched to a gene: 8. Germline CDR1 and CDR2: SGHTA and FQGNSA. The CDR3 length is 15 residues. This CDR3 is CASRPDRGGTDTQYF. The CDR3 nucleotides are TGTGCCAGTAGGCCGGACAGGGGCGGCACAGATACGCAGTATTTT.

The chain uses TRBV30 and TRBJ1-6; a possible D gene is TRBD1 (5 bases). CDR1 GTSNPN and CDR2 SVGIG come from the germline V gene (reference sequence). This CDR3 is 14 amino acids long. V gave up 0 bases and J gave up 7 bases, with 10 bases separating them. The CDR3 spells CAWSVSGKNSPLHF. The CDR3 DNA follows: TGTGCCTGGAGTGTATCAGGGAAAAATTCACCCCTCCACTTT.

The rearrangement uses TRBV7-6 and TRBJ2-5; tentative D call: TRBD1 (5 bases). The germline V gene encodes CDR1 SGHVS and CDR2 FNYEAQ. Trimming cost V 4 bases and J 0 bases, with 15 bases left between them. This CDR3 spans 16 amino acids. The CDR3 sequence: CASSSLGAAYQETQYF. The CDR3 region has the DNA TGTGCCAGCAGCTCCTTAGGGGCGGCGTACCAAGAGACCCAGTACTTC.

The rearrangement uses TRBV5-1 and TRBJ2-3; maybe TRBD2 (6 bases). Germline V gene data show CDR1 as SGHRS and CDR2 as YFSETQ. Trimming left V 3 bases short and J 1 base short, with 6 bases between. This CDR3 region has 13 residues. CDR3 residues: CASSSGGTDTQYF. The CDR3 coding sequence is TGCGCCAGCAGCTCGGGGGGCACAGATACGCAGTATTTT.

The chain couples TRBV11-1 to TRBJ1-6; the D gene is possibly TRBD1 (5 bases). Between the trimmed V and J ends, which lost 5 bases and 8 bases, there was a span of 13 bases. Germline V gene data show CDR1 as SGHAT and CDR2 as FQDESV (reference sequence). The CDR3 is 14 amino acids. This CDR3 is CASSSGTLYSPLHF. CDR3 in DNA: TGTGCCAGCAGCAGCGGGACCCTGTATTCACCCCTCCACTTT.

This rearrangement joins TRBV28 to TRBJ2-2, with 7 bases lining up with TRBD1. Trimming at V came to 8 bases and at J to 6 bases, leaving 15 bases not matched to a gene. Germline V gene lookup returns CDR1 MDHEN and CDR2 SYDVKM. The CDR3 totals 16 residues. CDR3: CASGKMGQSGSGELFF. The DNA of the CDR3 is TGTGCCAGCGGCAAAATGGGACAGTCAGGATCCGGGGAGCTGTTTTTT.